The clone carrying this TCR beta chain was picked up a small number of times. Its antigen remains unknown. PCR was performed a second time for about 7 to 12 cycles using a sample-barcoded 5' primer and a J-beta primer mix. TCRdb fed the 5' RACE reads into MiXCR, producing one record per CDR3 protein. The sample holds hundreds of thousands of distinct CDR3 sequences, about 49% seen once. V was clipped by 3 bases and J by 3 bases, with 13 bases between them. This CDR3 is 15 amino acids long. Total RNA extracted from each sample amounted to at least 5.5 micrograms. This specimen belongs to a study of blood T cells in healthy people across ages. Study conclusions and caveats: Across samples, TCR beta diversity tracked strongly with naive T cell percentage. PBMC samples, being unsorted, prevented any conclusive comparison of naive and antigen-experienced cells. Estimated diversity across one million T cells was deemed an underestimate.

V gene TRBV12-3 or TRBV12-4 combines with J gene TRBJ2-3; tentative D call: TRBD2 (6 bases). The source is a man in his fifties or sixties in good health. Sample: blood. The DNA for the CDR3 is TGTGCCAGCAGTTTGGGGGGATTCTTGACAGATACGCAGTATTTT. Encoded protein: CASSLGGFLTDTQYF.